The rows below give T cell receptor beta chains drawn from one sample of a study of cytomegalovirus exposure and HLA in healthy donors. TCRdb keeps only in-frame clones here, not all; method: immunoSEQ multiplex PCR. The sample has tens of thousands of clones, more than 75% seen once. The sequenced sample was PBMCs. Receptor source: a male donor in good health and CMV-seropositive. The CDR3 runs from the conserved cysteine through the conserved F or W.

CASSPPGLVGDEQFF	TRBV5-1
CSGGDRATNEKLFF	TRBV29-1
CASSLFVQAGGETQYF	TRBV5-1
CASSRAPAASGYEQYF	TRBV7-6
CASSSIGESSYNEQFF	TRBV7-2
CASSQSVQPFSRGYTF	TRBV14
CASSVGNREETQYF	TRBV9
CSVGQGGYEQYF	TRBV29-1
CASSPSGFYEQYF	TRBV5-1
CASSPGAQGTYEQYF	TRBV18
CASSAGQGSRHSGNTIYF	TRBV5-4
CASSTIRGVHEQYF	TRBV5-6
CASSPTTNTGELFF	TRBV7-9